This T cell receptor beta chain stems from a study of blood T cell repertoires in COVID-19. Study as a whole: The United States, Italy and Spain were the sources of the acute and convalescent COVID-19 samples. In each case, the material was cDNA or gDNA derived from T cells, B-cell-depleted T cells, or PBMCs.

As processed by the authors: Amplification of reference gene primers was used by the study to estimate nucleated cell counts. Assay: immunoSEQ multiplex PCR; the TCRdb copy retains only in-frame clones and omits some. The DNA gave D and trimming, while V, J and clone size come from that table. The sample shows some 43,000 clones, 81% of them seen only once. Material: peripheral blood. The clonotype comes from a man in his forties with active or convalescent COVID-19.

The CDR3 nucleotides are TGCGCCAGCAGCCAAGTTACTCTAGCGAGGAATGAGCAGTTCTTC. Its translation: CASSQVTLARNEQFF. This sequence joins TRBV4-3 and TRBJ2-1; D might be TRBD2 (6 bases). The CDR3 length is 15 residues. Trimming stripped 1 base from V and 7 bases from J, with 14 bases between. The germline V gene encodes CDR1 LGHNA and CDR2 YSLEER.